Shown below are 5 T cell receptor beta chains from a single sample sequenced in a study of a mutant IDH1 vaccine in newly diagnosed glioma. The repertoire was sequenced with immunoSEQ multiplex PCR; TCRdb's copy has only in-frame clones and lacks some. The sample holds tens of thousands of clones; roughly 80% are singletons and the top ten take roughly 4.8%. These receptors have no known antigen. The time point is: week 23, last vaccination. Vaccine doses each comprised 300 ug of mutant IDH1 20-mer peptide, with topical imiquimod. The material sequenced was PBMCs, taken from a glioma patient whose treatment included an IDH1 peptide vaccine. Receptor source: a man aged 45-60 years with glioma.

This sequence joins TRBV4-1 and TRBJ1-2; perhaps TRBD1 as D (5 bases). V was pared by 0 bases and J by 7 bases, with 12 bases between. The V gene's germline CDR1 is MGHRA and CDR2 YSYEKL. This CDR3 has 14 amino acids. The CDR3 sequence is CASSQDRGVGGYTF. In nucleotides, the CDR3 is TGCGCCAGCAGCCAAGATCGAGGGGTCGGTGGCTACACCTTC.

The V and J genes are TRBV13 and TRBJ2-1, with D maybe TRBD1 (5 bases). V lost 2 bases and J lost 5, with 13 bases in between. Germline V CDR1 and CDR2: PRHDT, FYEKMQ (reference sequence). The CDR3 is 15 amino acids. DNA for the CDR3: TGTGCCAGCAGCTTACGACAGACATGGGACAATGAGCAGTTCTTC. Its translation: CASSLRQTWDNEQFF.

The gene calls are TRBV7-2 and TRBJ1-1; possibly TRBD1 for D (5 bases). The CDR3 consists of 17 residues. The V gene's germline CDR1 is SGHTA and CDR2 FQGNSA. Trimming shortened V by 8 bases and J by 0 bases, and 22 bases separated the two germline ends. CDR3: CASGGERLEEMNTEAFF. In nucleotides, the CDR3 is TGTGCCAGCGGGGGGGAGCGGTTGGAAGAGATGAACACTGAAGCTTTCTTT.

This clone showed up just once. For the CDR3, the DNA is TGTGCCAGCAGTAGAAAGGACGAAAGGTACTTC. Translating gives CASSRKDERYF. The chain couples TRBV6-5 to TRBJ2-7, with no clear D. CDR3 length equals 11 residues. Trimming cost V 5 bases and J 12 bases, with 14 bases left between them. Germline CDR1 is MNHEY and CDR2 is SVGAGI.

The CDR3 spells CASSQDRLSNQPQHF. Written as DNA, the CDR3 is TGCGCCAGCAGCCAAGATCGACTCAGCAATCAGCCCCAGCATTTT. The chain carries TRBV4-3 and TRBJ1-5; D remains unclear. Germline assignment: CDR1 LGHNA and CDR2 YSLEER. The CDR3 loop spans 15 amino acids. The V and J ends lost 0 bases and 1 base respectively, with 7 bases between them.